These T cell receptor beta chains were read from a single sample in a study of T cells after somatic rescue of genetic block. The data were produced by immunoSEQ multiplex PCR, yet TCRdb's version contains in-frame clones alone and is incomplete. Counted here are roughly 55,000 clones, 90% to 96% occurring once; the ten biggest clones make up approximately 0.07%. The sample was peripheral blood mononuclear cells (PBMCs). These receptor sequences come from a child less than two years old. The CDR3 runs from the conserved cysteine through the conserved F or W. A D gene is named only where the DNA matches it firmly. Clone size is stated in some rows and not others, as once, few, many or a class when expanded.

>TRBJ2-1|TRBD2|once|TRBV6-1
TGTGCCGGGGGGACTACCCCGGAGAACAATGAGCAGTTCTTC
CAGGTTPENNEQFF
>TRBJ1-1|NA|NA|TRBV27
TGTGCCAGCAGTCCGAAGATGAACACTGAAGCTTTCTTT
CASSPKMNTEAFF
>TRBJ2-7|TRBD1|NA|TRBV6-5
TGTGCCAGCAGTTACCCGGACAGGGAGCAGTACTTC
CASSYPDREQYF
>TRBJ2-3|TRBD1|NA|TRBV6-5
TGTGCCAGCAGTTACTCCTGGACAGGGGGCACAGATACGCAGTATTTT
CASSYSWTGGTDTQYF
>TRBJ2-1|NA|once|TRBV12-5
TGTGCTAGTGGTTTAGGATACAATGAGCAGTTCTTC
CASGLGYNEQFF
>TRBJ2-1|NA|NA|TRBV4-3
TGCGCCAGCAGCACGAGCGAGAGCTCCTACAATGAGCAGTTCTTC
CASSTSESSYNEQFF
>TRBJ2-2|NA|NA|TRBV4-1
TGCGCCAGCAGCCAGACTGCCAACACCGGGGAGCTGTTTTTT
CASSQTANTGELFF
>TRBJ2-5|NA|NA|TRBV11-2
TGTGCCAGCAGCTTAGTAGGGGGGGAGACCCAGTACTTC
CASSLVGGETQYF
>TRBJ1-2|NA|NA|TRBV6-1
TGTGCCAGCAGCCCGGACGGTGCTTATGGCTACACCTTC
CASSPDGAYGYTF
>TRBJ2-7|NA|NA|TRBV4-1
TGCGCCAGCAGCCAAGTCCCAGGGGGAGGCTACGAGCAGTACTTC
CASSQVPGGGYEQYF
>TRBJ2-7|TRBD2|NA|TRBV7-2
TGTGCCAGCAGCCATGCCGGGACTAGCGACCACGAGCAGTACTTC
CASSHAGTSDHEQYF
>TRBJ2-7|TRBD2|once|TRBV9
TGTGCCAGCAGCGTTAGCGGGAGGTTCGGGGAGCAGTACTTC
CASSVSGRFGEQYF
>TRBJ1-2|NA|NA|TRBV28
TGTGCCAGCAGTACCGTAACAGGGATGGTCTATGGCTACACCTTC
CASSTVTGMVYGYTF
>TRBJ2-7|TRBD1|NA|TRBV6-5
TGTGCCAGCCGCAGGGGGCGCACCAACGAGCAGTACTTC
CASRRGRTNEQYF
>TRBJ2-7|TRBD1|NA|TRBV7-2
TGTGCCAGCAGCTCAAACAGGGGCACAGACAACGAGCAGTACTTC
CASSSNRGTDNEQYF
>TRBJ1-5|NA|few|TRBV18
TGTGCCAGCTCACCACGCCAGGGCAATCAGCCCCAGCATTTT
CASSPRQGNQPQHF
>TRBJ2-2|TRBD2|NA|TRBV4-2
TGTGCCAGCAGCCGGGGACTAGCAAACACCGGGGAGCTGTTTTTT
CASSRGLANTGELFF
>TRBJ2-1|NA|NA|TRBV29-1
TGCAGCGTTGCCCCCCCGAGCTCCTACAATGAGCAGTTCTTC
CSVAPPSSYNEQFF
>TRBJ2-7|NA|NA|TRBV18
TGTGCCAGCTCACCACCACAGGGTTACGAGCAGTACTTC
CASSPPQGYEQYF
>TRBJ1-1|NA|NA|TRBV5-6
TGTGCCAGCAGCTTGCGGGGGACTGAAGCTTTCTTT
CASSLRGTEAFF
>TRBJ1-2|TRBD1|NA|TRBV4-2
TGTGCCAGCAGCCAACAGGGGGACTATGGCTACACCTTC
CASSQQGDYGYTF
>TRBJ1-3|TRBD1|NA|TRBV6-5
TGTGCCAGCAGGGGGGACAGGGCTGGAAACACCATATATTTT
CASRGDRAGNTIYF
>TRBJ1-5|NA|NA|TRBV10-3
TGTGCCATCAGTTCGGGCAGCAATCAGCCCCAGCATTTT
CAISSGSNQPQHF
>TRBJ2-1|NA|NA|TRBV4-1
TGCGCCAGCAGCCATTTCAATGAGCAGTTCTTC
CASSHFNEQFF
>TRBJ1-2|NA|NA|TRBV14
TGTGCCAGCAGCCAAGGGGTGAACTATGGCTACACCTTC
CASSQGVNYGYTF
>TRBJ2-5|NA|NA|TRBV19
TGTGCCAGTAGTTCCCCGGGGACCCCGGGGGAGACCCAGTACTTC
CASSSPGTPGETQYF
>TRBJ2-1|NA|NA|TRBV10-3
TGTGCCATCAGCCAGGAATGGGGACAAGCCTACAATGAGCAGTTCTTC
CAISQEWGQAYNEQFF
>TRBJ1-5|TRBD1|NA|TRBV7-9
TGTGCCAGCAGCTCGGGACAGGGGAATAGCAATCAGCCCCAGCATTTT
CASSSGQGNSNQPQHF
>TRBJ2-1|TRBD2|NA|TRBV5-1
TGCGCCAGCAGCTCGGGACTAGCGCCAAGCTCCTACAATGAGCAGTTCTTC
CASSSGLAPSSYNEQFF
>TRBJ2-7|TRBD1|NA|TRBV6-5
TGTGCCAGCAGTACTCGACAGGGATCCTACGAGCAGTACTTC
CASSTRQGSYEQYF
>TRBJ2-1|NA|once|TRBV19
TGTGCCAGTAGTATAGAGGCCGGGAGCTCCTACAATGAGCAGTTCTTC
CASSIEAGSSYNEQFF
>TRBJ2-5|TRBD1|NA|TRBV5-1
TGCGCCAGCAGCCACTGGGGGACAGGGGGCGCGGAGACCCAGTACTTC
CASSHWGTGGAETQYF
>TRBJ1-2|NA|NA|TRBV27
TGTGCCAGCAACCAGTTCGCCTCCGGGACCGGTACCTATGGCTACACCTTC
CASNQFASGTGTYGYTF
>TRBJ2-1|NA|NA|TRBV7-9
TGTGCCAGCAGCTTCTCAGGACGGAGCTCCTACAATGAGCAGTTCTTC
CASSFSGRSSYNEQFF
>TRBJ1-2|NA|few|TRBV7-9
TGTGCCAGCAGCTTCGGACTGGATGGCTACACCTTC
CASSFGLDGYTF
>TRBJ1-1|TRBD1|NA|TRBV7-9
TGTGCCAGCAGCTTAGGCGACAGGGGGAACACTGAAGCTTTCTTT
CASSLGDRGNTEAFF
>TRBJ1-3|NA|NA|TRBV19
TGTGCCAGTAGTATAAGACACTCTGGAAACACCATATATTTT
CASSIRHSGNTIYF
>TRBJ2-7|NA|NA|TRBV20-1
TGCAGTGCTAGAGTAACTCACGAGCAGTACTTC
CSARVTHEQYF
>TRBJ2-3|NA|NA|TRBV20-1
TGCAGTGCTAATTACATGGATACGCAGTATTTT
CSANYMDTQYF
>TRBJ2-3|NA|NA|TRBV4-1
TGCGCCAGCAGCCGAACAGGGCCAGGTACGGATACGCAGTATTTT
CASSRTGPGTDTQYF
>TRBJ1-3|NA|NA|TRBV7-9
TGTGCCAGCAGCTTAGAGATTGGAAACACCATATATTTT
CASSLEIGNTIYF
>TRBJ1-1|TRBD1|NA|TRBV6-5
TGTGCCAGCACCTACAGGGGTATAGATGAAGCTTTCTTT
CASTYRGIDEAFF
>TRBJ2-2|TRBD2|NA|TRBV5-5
TGTGCCAGCAGCTTTTTTGGGACTAGCGGGACCGGGGAGCTGTTTTTT
CASSFFGTSGTGELFF
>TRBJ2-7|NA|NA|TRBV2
TGTGCCAGCAGTGAACTAAACTACGAGCAGTACTTC
CASSELNYEQYF
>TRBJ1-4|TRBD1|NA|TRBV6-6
TGTGCCAGCAGTCCCCGGGACAGGGGGTTGAAACTGTTTTTT
CASSPRDRGLKLFF
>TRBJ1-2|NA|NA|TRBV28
TGTGCCAGCAGTTTACAGGAGAACTATGGCTACACCTTC
CASSLQENYGYTF
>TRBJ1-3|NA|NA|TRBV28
TGTGCCAGCAGTCACGACAGCTCTGGAAACACCATATATTTT
CASSHDSSGNTIYF
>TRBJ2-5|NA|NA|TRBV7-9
TGTGCCAGCAGCTTAGGGGGGAGATTTGAGACCCAGTACTTC
CASSLGGRFETQYF